These T cell receptor beta chains were read from a single sample in a study of CD8 T cells in Susac syndrome. TCRdb processed the immunoSEQ multiplex PCR reads anew with MiXCR; each CDR3 protein has one entry. The sample consists of 150,000 to 200,000 distinct CDR3 sequences, around 93% of them appearing once. Sequences were obtained from CD4+ T cells from PBMCs. All receptors come from a human donor in good health. The CDR3 runs from the conserved cysteine through the conserved F or W. D genes are given only for firm matches. Clone size appears in some rows only: once, few, many, or a class for an expanded clone.

V: TRBV30; J: TRBJ1-2; D: .; size: .; CDR3: CATTRVPYGYTF; DNA: TGTGCCACAACGAGGGTTCCCTATGGCTACACCTTC
V: TRBV2; J: TRBJ2-2; D: .; size: .; CDR3: CASRPGSGELFF; DNA: TGTGCCAGCAGACCCGGTTCCGGGGAGCTGTTTTTT
V: TRBV4-1; J: TRBJ1-1; D: .; size: .; CDR3: CASSQDRAANTEAFF; DNA: TGCGCCAGCAGCCAAGATCGGGCAGCGAACACTGAAGCTTTCTTT
V: TRBV3-1; J: TRBJ2-1; D: .; size: .; CDR3: CASSQDRYNEQFF; DNA: TGTGCCAGCAGCCAAGATCGCTACAATGAGCAGTTCTTC
V: TRBV5-4; J: TRBJ1-2; D: .; size: .; CDR3: CASSFGGSNYGYTF; DNA: TGTGCCAGCAGCTTCGGGGGCTCTAACTATGGCTACACCTTC
V: TRBV14; J: TRBJ2-5; D: TRBD2; size: .; CDR3: CASSKLGGQETQYF; DNA: TGTGCCAGCAGCAAATTGGGAGGGCAAGAGACCCAGTACTTC
V: TRBV5-1; J: TRBJ1-1; D: .; size: few; CDR3: CASSLGTNTEAFF; DNA: TGTGCCAGCAGCCTGGGGACGAACACTGAAGCTTTCTTT
V: TRBV7-2; J: TRBJ2-1; D: TRBD1; size: .; CDR3: CASSSIPGGGGNEQFF; DNA: TGTGCCAGCAGCTCAATTCCAGGGGGCGGAGGAAATGAGCAGTTCTTC
V: TRBV5-1; J: TRBJ1-1; D: .; size: .; CDR3: CASSLGFTTEAFF; DNA: TGCGCCAGCAGCTTGGGTTTTACGACTGAAGCTTTCTTT
V: TRBV19; J: TRBJ1-5; D: .; size: .; CDR3: CASNDRTAQPQHF; DNA: TGTGCCAGTAACGACAGAACGGCTCAGCCCCAGCATTTT
V: TRBV27; J: TRBJ2-7; D: TRBD1; size: .; CDR3: CASSLYPGGAYEQYF; DNA: TGTGCCAGCAGTTTATATCCAGGGGGCGCTTACGAGCAGTACTTC
V: TRBV7-4; J: TRBJ2-7; D: .; size: .; CDR3: CASSLNLPTPYEQYF; DNA: TGTGCCAGCAGCTTAAACCTCCCTACTCCCTACGAGCAGTACTTC
V: TRBV30; J: TRBJ2-3; D: TRBD2; size: .; CDR3: CAWVLAGGGGTQYF; DNA: TGTGCCTGGGTACTAGCGGGGGGCGGAGGTACGCAGTATTTT
V: TRBV28; J: TRBJ1-2; D: TRBD1; size: .; CDR3: CASSIRDRRDYGYTF; DNA: TGTGCCAGCAGTATACGGGACAGGCGTGACTATGGCTACACCTTC
V: TRBV7-3; J: TRBJ2-7; D: .; size: .; CDR3: CASSLAPGHLYEQYF; DNA: TGTGCCAGCAGCTTGGCACCGGGACACCTCTACGAGCAGTACTTC
V: TRBV10-3; J: TRBJ2-2; D: TRBD2; size: .; CDR3: CAISRGESGELFF; DNA: TGTGCCATCTCGCGGGGGGAGAGCGGGGAGCTGTTTTTT
V: TRBV5-1; J: TRBJ1-3; D: .; size: .; CDR3: CASSPDPSGNTIYF; DNA: TGCGCCAGCAGTCCGGACCCCTCTGGAAACACCATATATTTT
V: TRBV12-3/TRBV12-4; J: TRBJ1-4; D: .; size: once; CDR3: CASSPRGTLVGEKLFF; DNA: TGTGCCAGCAGTCCTCGCGGGACTTTGGTGGGTGAAAAACTGTTTTTT
V: TRBV29-1; J: TRBJ1-4; D: .; size: once; CDR3: CSVLGDGGTEKLFF; DNA: TGCAGCGTCCTTGGGGACGGCGGAACAGAAAAACTGTTTTTT
V: TRBV5-1; J: TRBJ1-6; D: .; size: .; CDR3: CASSLGQLNSPLHF; DNA: TGCGCCAGCAGCTTGGGGCAGCTAAATTCACCCCTCCACTTT
V: TRBV12-3/TRBV12-4; J: TRBJ2-7; D: TRBD1; size: .; CDR3: CASSLSRDRGSYEQYF; DNA: TGTGCCAGCAGTTTGAGCCGGGACAGGGGTTCCTACGAGCAGTACTTC
V: TRBV5-4; J: TRBJ1-3; D: .; size: .; CDR3: CASSFERLSGNTIYF; DNA: TGTGCCAGCAGCTTTGAACGGCTCTCTGGAAACACCATATATTTT
V: TRBV2; J: TRBJ1-4; D: TRBD1; size: .; CDR3: CASSRQGTNEKLFF; DNA: TGTGCCAGCAGTCGACAGGGGACTAATGAAAAACTGTTTTTT
V: TRBV2; J: TRBJ2-3; D: .; size: .; CDR3: CASLQDGTDTQYF; DNA: TGTGCCAGCCTACAGGATGGGACAGATACGCAGTATTTT
V: TRBV12-3/TRBV12-4; J: TRBJ2-5; D: .; size: .; CDR3: CASSAPGAGETQYF; DNA: TGTGCCAGCAGTGCTCCAGGGGCTGGAGAGACCCAGTACTTC
V: TRBV3-1; J: TRBJ1-2; D: .; size: .; CDR3: CASSQGPHGYTF; DNA: TGTGCCAGCAGCCAAGGCCCGCATGGCTACACCTTC
V: TRBV7-7; J: TRBJ1-4; D: TRBD1; size: once; CDR3: CASSQGTGINEKLFF; DNA: TGTGCCAGCAGCCAGGGGACAGGGATTAATGAAAAACTGTTTTTT
V: TRBV25-1; J: TRBJ2-1; D: .; size: .; CDR3: CASSRRDQQFF; DNA: TGTGCCAGCAGCCGCCGGGATCAGCAGTTCTTC
V: TRBV30; J: TRBJ2-3; D: .; size: .; CDR3: CAWRLAGTDTQYF; DNA: TGTGCCTGGAGATTGGCGGGCACAGATACGCAGTATTTT
V: TRBV20-1; J: TRBJ2-1; D: TRBD2; size: .; CDR3: CSATGGAGGLRNMQFF; DNA: TGCAGTGCCACAGGAGGAGCGGGGGGGCTTCGAAATATGCAGTTCTTC
V: TRBV29-1; J: TRBJ2-3; D: .; size: .; CDR3: CSVGPTDTQYF; DNA: TGCAGCGTTGGACCCACAGATACGCAGTATTTT
V: TRBV12-3/TRBV12-4; J: TRBJ2-3; D: .; size: .; CDR3: CASSPQEGLGTQYF; DNA: TGTGCCAGCAGCCCCCAGGAGGGCCTGGGTACGCAGTATTTT
V: TRBV12-3/TRBV12-4; J: TRBJ2-3; D: .; size: .; CDR3: CASRTDFTDTQYF; DNA: TGTGCCAGCAGGACAGATTTCACAGATACGCAGTATTTT
V: TRBV20-1; J: TRBJ2-2; D: .; size: .; CDR3: CSARSHSGVGTGELFF; DNA: TGCAGTGCTAGATCCCATTCCGGGGTGGGGACCGGGGAGCTGTTTTTT
V: TRBV6-1; J: TRBJ1-6; D: TRBD1; size: .; CDR3: CASSAPGQGARNSPLHF; DNA: TGTGCCAGCAGTGCCCCGGGACAGGGGGCGCGTAATTCACCCCTCCACTTT
V: TRBV29-1; J: TRBJ2-1; D: TRBD1; size: .; CDR3: CSVEGWDRTYNEQFF; DNA: TGCAGCGTTGAAGGGTGGGACAGGACGTACAATGAGCAGTTCTTC
V: TRBV3-1; J: TRBJ2-6; D: .; size: .; CDR3: CASSSLRGRGANVLTF; DNA: TGTGCCAGCAGCAGCCTACGAGGACGTGGGGCCAACGTCCTGACTTTC
V: TRBV28; J: TRBJ2-7; D: TRBD1; size: .; CDR3: CASSWTGGYEQYF; DNA: TGTGCCAGCAGTTGGACAGGAGGATACGAGCAGTACTTC
V: TRBV6-1; J: TRBJ1-1; D: .; size: once; CDR3: CASSVILGSQGPTEAFF; DNA: TGTGCCAGCAGTGTTATATTGGGGTCACAGGGCCCCACTGAAGCTTTCTTT
V: TRBV7-9; J: TRBJ1-5; D: .; size: .; CDR3: CASSFGGARQPQHF; DNA: TGTGCCAGCAGCTTTGGGGGGGCGAGGCAGCCCCAGCATTTT
V: TRBV30; J: TRBJ2-7; D: .; size: .; CDR3: CAWRNPGAYEQYF; DNA: TGTGCCTGGAGGAATCCGGGGGCCTACGAGCAGTACTTC
V: TRBV27; J: TRBJ1-2; D: TRBD1; size: .; CDR3: CASSLSGQGRNTF; DNA: TGTGCCAGCAGTTTATCAGGACAGGGAAGGAACACCTTC
V: TRBV3-1; J: TRBJ2-7; D: .; size: .; CDR3: CASSHNYSYEQYF; DNA: TGTGCCAGCAGCCATAACTACAGTTACGAGCAGTACTTC
V: TRBV11-1; J: TRBJ2-1; D: TRBD2; size: .; CDR3: CASSPWTSGGHNEQFF; DNA: TGTGCCAGCAGCCCCTGGACTAGCGGGGGCCACAATGAGCAGTTCTTC
V: TRBV3-1; J: TRBJ2-7; D: .; size: .; CDR3: CASSQDSGHYEQYF; DNA: TGTGCCAGCAGCCAAGACAGCGGCCACTACGAGCAGTACTTC
V: TRBV28; J: TRBJ1-1; D: .; size: .; CDR3: CASSFGTEAFF; DNA: TGTGCCAGCAGTTTTGGCACTGAAGCTTTCTTT
V: TRBV28; J: TRBJ1-5; D: .; size: .; CDR3: CASSFSRDSVLSLQPQHF; DNA: TGTGCCAGCAGTTTTTCGAGAGACAGCGTGTTAAGTTTGCAGCCCCAGCATTTT
V: TRBV7-9; J: TRBJ1-1; D: .; size: .; CDR3: CASRGLTEAFF; DNA: TGTGCCAGCAGAGGACTCACTGAAGCTTTCTTT
V: TRBV10-3; J: TRBJ1-3; D: .; size: .; CDR3: CASVGGGNTIYF; DNA: TGTGCCTCCGTGGGGGGTGGAAACACCATATATTTT
V: TRBV11-2; J: TRBJ1-2; D: TRBD1; size: .; CDR3: CASSFQGAHGYTF; DNA: TGTGCCAGCAGCTTCCAGGGGGCGCATGGCTACACCTTC
V: TRBV2; J: TRBJ1-2; D: TRBD1; size: .; CDR3: CASSEEGQGNNYGYTF; DNA: TGTGCCAGCAGTGAAGAGGGACAGGGCAATAACTATGGCTACACCTTC
V: TRBV20-1; J: TRBJ2-4; D: .; size: .; CDR3: CSARELAKNIQYF; DNA: TGCAGTGCTCGAGAACTAGCCAAAAACATTCAGTACTTC
V: TRBV5-4; J: TRBJ1-1; D: .; size: once; CDR3: CASSSGKQGNTEAFF; DNA: TGTGCCAGCAGCTCGGGAAAACAGGGCAACACTGAAGCTTTCTTT
V: TRBV7-2; J: TRBJ2-7; D: TRBD2; size: .; CDR3: CASSLSGGGREQYF; DNA: TGTGCCAGCAGCTTATCCGGCGGGGGTCGCGAGCAGTACTTC
V: TRBV9; J: TRBJ2-1; D: .; size: .; CDR3: CASSEGAPSYNEQFF; DNA: TGTGCCAGCAGCGAAGGAGCGCCCTCCTACAATGAGCAGTTCTTC